These 23 T cell receptor beta chains originate from one sample sequenced in a study of early T cells in non-severe SARS-CoV-2 infection. TCRdb itself ran the 5' RACE reads through MiXCR, one entry per CDR3 protein. The sample lists about 40,000 distinct CDR3 sequences, about a quarter occurring once. The material sequenced was whole blood, taken at baseline. These receptor sequences come from an adult who was a healthcare worker with PCR-confirmed SARS-CoV-2 infection or an uninfected control (not recorded which).

In this sample, this clonotype turned up a few times. V is TRBV20-1 and J is TRBJ2-3; 13 bases map to TRBD2. Germline V gene data show CDR1 as DFQATT and CDR2 as SNEGSKA (reference sequence). V shed 6 bases, J shed 5 bases, and the junction held 11 bases outside the gene matches. The CDR3 spans 16 residues. This chain's CDR3 is CSAHRPLAGGQDTQYF. The CDR3 DNA sequence: TGCAGTGCCCACAGGCCACTAGCGGGGGGGCAAGATACGCAGTATTTT.

This clonotype was detected only a few times. The chain carries TRBV19 and TRBJ2-2, with D unresolved. V was clipped by 6 bases and J by 3 bases, with 11 bases between them. Germline V gene data show CDR1 as LNHDA and CDR2 as SQIVND (reference sequence). CDR3 length equals 14 residues. The CDR3 bases are TGTGCCAGTAGCCACCCGGGTGACACCGGGGAGCTGTTTTTT. This codes for CASSHPGDTGELFF. Variable domain in full (rest from reference TRBV19 and TRBJ2-2): DGGITQSPKYLFRKEGQNVTLSCEQNLNHDAMYWYRQDPGQGLRLIYYSQIVNDFQKGDIAEGYSVSREKKESFPLTVTSAQKNPTAFYLCASSHPGDTGELFFGEGSRLTVL.

The J gene is TRBJ1-5, the V gene TRBV7-9; no firm D call. This CDR3 has 14 amino acids. From germline, CDR1 is SEHNR and CDR2 FQNEAQ (reference sequence). V lost 5 bases to trimming and J lost 7 bases, with 15 bases between them. CDR3 sequence (DNA): TGTGCCAGCAGCCCCAACCCCCGGGGACAGCCCCAGCATTTT. The encoded protein is CASSPNPRGQPQHF. Full variable domain (outside the CDR3, taken from reference TRBV7-9 and TRBJ1-5): DTGVSQNPRHKITKRGQNVTFRCDPISEHNRLYWYRQTLGQGPEFLTYFQNEAQLEKSRLLSDRFSAERPKGSFSTLEIQRTEQGDSAMYLCASSPNPRGQPQHFGDGTRLSIL.

This rearrangement joins TRBV27 to TRBJ2-5; 8 nucleotides match TRBD1. This CDR3 contains 16 residues. V gave up 5 bases and J gave up 5 bases; unmatched junction bases: 13. CDR1 is MNHEY and CDR2 is SMNVEV in the germline V gene (reference sequence). CDR3 sequence: CASSPWDRRGAETQYF. In nucleotides, the CDR3 is TGTGCCAGCAGTCCATGGGACAGGAGGGGGGCGGAGACCCAGTACTTC.

CDR3: CASRPPEDYGYTF. The CDR3 DNA is TGTGCCAGTAGGCCACCAGAAGACTATGGCTACACCTTC. V usage is TRBV19 and J usage is TRBJ1-2; D uncertain. CDR3 length: 13 amino acids. V lost 6 bases and J 3 bases, leaving 11 bases between the germline ends. Germline CDR1 reads LNHDA; CDR2 reads SQIVND (reference sequence). Full variable domain (missing parts from reference TRBV19 and TRBJ1-2): DGGITQSPKYLFRKEGQNVTLSCEQNLNHDAMYWYRQDPGQGLRLIYYSQIVNDFQKGDIAEGYSVSREKKESFPLTVTSAQKNPTAFYLCASRPPEDYGYTFGSGTRLTVV.

This clonotype was seen a handful of times. This chain links TRBV7-2 with TRBJ2-3, with D maybe TRBD2 (5 bases). The V gene's germline CDR1 is SGHTA and CDR2 FQGNSA. V gave up 6 bases and J gave up 0 bases, with 10 bases separating them. CDR3 size: 14 residues. CDR3 sequence (DNA): TGTGCCAGCAGGTCCCGGACTAGCACAGATACGCAGTATTTT. It specifies CASRSRTSTDTQYF.

The table lists this clonotype with many counts. The chain couples TRBV7-6 to TRBJ2-3; D is perhaps TRBD1 or TRBD2 (5 bases each). This CDR3 spans 14 amino acids. CDR1 SGHVS and CDR2 FNYEAQ come from the germline V gene. The V end lost 4 bases, the J end lost 9 bases, and 17 bases lay between the germline ends. CDR3 sequence (DNA): TGTGCCAGCAGCTCTCCCCGGGACGCTCAAACGCAGTATTTT. Translating gives CASSSPRDAQTQYF.

The V and J genes are TRBV6-5 and TRBJ1-1, with TRBD1 matching 9 bases. This CDR3 has 16 residues. Per germline, CDR1 MNHEY and CDR2 SVGAGI. V lost 1 base, J lost 4 bases, and 7 bases stayed unmatched. CDR3 amino acids: CASSYYSGQGSTEAFF. For the CDR3, the DNA is TGTGCCAGCAGTTACTACTCGGGACAGGGAAGCACTGAAGCTTTCTTT.

This clonotype has a handful of counts. The rearrangement uses TRBV6-1 and TRBJ1-5, with no clear D. V lost 2 bases to trimming and J lost 7 bases, with 12 bases between them. This CDR3 is 14 amino acids long. In germline, CDR1 is MNHNS, CDR2 SASEGT. The CDR3 region is CASSEKRIWQPQHF. CDR3 nucleotides: TGTGCCAGCAGTGAAAAGAGGATTTGGCAGCCCCAGCATTTT.

V usage is TRBV6-5 and J usage is TRBJ1-3, with no clear D. This CDR3 spans 14 amino acids. In germline, CDR1 is MNHEY, CDR2 SVGAGI. V was clipped by 6 bases and J by 0 bases, with 9 bases between them. The CDR3 reads CASSGGNSGNTIYF. The CDR3 bases are TGTGCCAGCAGCGGAGGCAACTCTGGAAACACCATATATTTT.

DNA of the CDR3: TGCAGCGTTGAAGTGGGCGAGGGAATACTCACAGATACGCAGTATTTT. This codes for CSVEVGEGILTDTQYF. The V call is TRBV29-1, the J call TRBJ2-3; possibly TRBD2 for D (5 bases). The germline V gene has CDR1 SQVTM and CDR2 ANQGSEA. The V gene lost 1 base and the J gene lost 2 bases, with 16 bases spanning the gap. The CDR3 runs 16 residues.

This clonotype has just a few counts. The J gene is TRBJ2-3, the V gene TRBV7-2; 11 bases match TRBD2. The V and J ends lost 2 bases and 5 bases, in that order; junction bases with no gene match: 9. This CDR3 has 17 amino acids. CDR1 is SGHTA and CDR2 is FQGNSA in the germline V gene. DNA for the CDR3: TGTGCCAGCAGCTTATCCCCCCTAGCGGGGGGACTAGATACGCAGTATTTT. Its protein product is CASSLSPLAGGLDTQYF.

The chain employs TRBV12-3 or TRBV12-4 and TRBJ1-2; TRBD1 matches 9 bases. This CDR3 has 15 amino acids. V shed 6 bases, J shed 6 bases, and the junction held 11 bases outside the gene matches. The CDR3 DNA reads as TGTGCCAGCAGCTATTCCGGGACAGGGAACGATGGCTACACCTTC. Translated, it gives CASSYSGTGNDGYTF.

The chain combines TRBV10-3 with TRBJ2-5, with D maybe TRBD1 (6 bases). This CDR3 spans 14 amino acids. The V end was cut by 6 bases, the J end by 3 bases, with 14 bases between. Germline CDR1 reads ENHRY; CDR2 reads SYGVKD. The CDR3 DNA reads TGTGCCATCAGCCTACAGGGCTTCAAAGAGACCCAGTACTTC. As protein: CAISLQGFKETQYF.

J is TRBJ2-7 and V is TRBV20-1; D is ambiguous. This CDR3 contains 12 residues. Germline CDR1 is DFQATT and CDR2 is SNEGSKA (reference sequence). Trimming shortened V by 3 bases and J by 2 bases, and 8 bases separated the two germline ends. The CDR3 coding sequence is TGCAGTGCTAGGGCGGCAACCTACGAGCAGTACTTC. Translating gives CSARAATYEQYF.

This chain uses TRBV29-1 with TRBJ2-5; D uncertain. CDR1 and CDR2 (germline): SQVTM, ANQGSEA. V lost 6 bases and J 2 bases, leaving 16 bases between the germline ends. The CDR3 consists of 14 residues. The CDR3 reads CSVYLRAGQETQYF. The CDR3 DNA sequence: TGCAGCGTGTACCTACGGGCAGGACAAGAGACCCAGTACTTC.

This clonotype was counted between two and nine times. The CDR3 DNA reads as TGTGCCAGCAGCCCACACCCGGGACAGAACACTTTACCCCTTCAAGAGACCCAGTACTTC. This translates into CASSPHPGQNTLPLQETQYF. This chain links TRBV7-8 with TRBJ2-5; the match to TRBD1 covers 7 bases. Trimming took 5 bases from V and 2 from J; bases not matched to a gene: 23. This CDR3 comprises 20 residues. Germline V gene lookup returns CDR1 SGHVS and CDR2 FQNEAQ.

A few counts support this clonotype. This chain uses TRBV5-4 with TRBJ2-1; 16 bases map to TRBD2. The CDR3 totals 17 residues. V was clipped by 5 bases and J by 4 bases; unmatched bases: 6. Germline V gives CDR1 SGHNT, CDR2 YYREEE (reference sequence). This CDR3 reads CASRSGTSGGAYNEQFF. Here the CDR3 DNA reads TGTGCCAGCAGGTCCGGGACTAGCGGGGGGGCTTACAATGAGCAGTTCTTC.

The CDR3 DNA sequence: TGCAGTGCTAGTGGGACAGGGGTCGGAAAACTGTTTTTT. Amino acid sequence: CSASGTGVGKLFF. This sequence joins TRBV20-1 and TRBJ1-4; TRBD1 matches at 10 bases. The germline CDR1 and CDR2 sequences are DFQATT and SNEGSKA (reference sequence). Trimming cost V 3 bases and J 10 bases; bases outside gene matches: 5. The CDR3 loop spans 13 amino acids.

This clonotype was picked up many times. The V and J genes are TRBV19 and TRBJ2-3; D is possibly TRBD1 or TRBD2 (5 bases each). Per germline, CDR1 LNHDA and CDR2 SQIVND (reference sequence). This CDR3 is 11 amino acids long. Trimming removed 5 bases at V and 7 bases at J, with 7 bases between. CDR3 residues: CASSPGHTQYF. CDR3 sequence (DNA): TGTGCCAGTAGTCCGGGACATACGCAGTATTTT.

As DNA, the CDR3 is TGTGCCAGCAACAGACCGGGACAGGGTTCAGATACGCAGTATTTT. Protein product: CASNRPGQGSDTQYF. V gene TRBV28 combines with J gene TRBJ2-3; 9 bases agree with TRBD1. This CDR3 has 15 amino acids. J gave up 4 bases and V 7 bases, and 9 bases lay outside the gene matches. Germline V gene lookup returns CDR1 MDHEN and CDR2 SYDVKM.

The V call is TRBV12-3 or TRBV12-4, the J call TRBJ2-3, with TRBD1 identical over 7 bases. The CDR3 runs to 13 residues. The J segment lost 6 bases and the V segment lost 8 bases, leaving 8 bases of the junction unmatched. CDR3 nucleotides: TGTGCCAGCGTACCGCAGGGGGTTGATACGCAGTATTTT. Amino acid sequence: CASVPQGVDTQYF.

This chain uses TRBV18 with TRBJ1-4, with TRBD1 as a possible D gene (6 bases). V was clipped by 5 bases and J by 8 bases, with 21 bases between them. Germline CDR1 reads KGHSH; CDR2 reads LQKENI. This CDR3 is built from 16 residues. CDR3 DNA sequence: TGTGCCAGCTCATCAACCCCCTACAGGGAGAACGAAAAACTGTTTTTT. It encodes CASSSTPYRENEKLFF.